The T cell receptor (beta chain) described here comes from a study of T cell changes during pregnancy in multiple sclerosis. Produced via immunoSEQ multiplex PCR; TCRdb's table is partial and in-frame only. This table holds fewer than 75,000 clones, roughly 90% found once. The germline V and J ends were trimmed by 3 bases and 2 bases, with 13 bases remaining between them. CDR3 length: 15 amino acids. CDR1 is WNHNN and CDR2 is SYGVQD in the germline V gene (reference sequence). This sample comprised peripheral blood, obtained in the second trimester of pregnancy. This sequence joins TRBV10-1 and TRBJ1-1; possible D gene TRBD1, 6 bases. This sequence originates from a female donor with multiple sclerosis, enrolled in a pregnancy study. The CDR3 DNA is TGCGCCAGCAGTGAATTCCAGGGGCGAAACACTGAAGCTTTCTTT. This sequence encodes CASSEFQGRNTEAFF.